The 5 T cell receptor beta chains reported below all come from one sample, sequenced in a study of cytomegalovirus exposure and HLA in healthy donors. PCR amplification relied on 60 Vbeta primers (plus 13 Jbeta primers). Clones were sequenced by immunoSEQ multiplex PCR, and TCRdb holds only the in-frame ones, with some missing. The sample has around 100,000 clones, roughly 70% seen once. Material for sequencing was PBMCs. These receptors were taken from a young man in good health and CMV-seropositive.

The CDR3 DNA reads as TGCGCCAGCAGCCAAGAGACTAGCACAGATACGCAGTATTTT. This encodes CASSQETSTDTQYF. This chain uses TRBV4-1 with TRBJ2-3; D is uncertain. Looked up from germline, CDR1 is MGHRA and CDR2 is YSYEKL. The CDR3 spans 14 residues. Trimming took off 0 bases at V and 0 bases at J, with 4 bases between the two ends.

V usage is TRBV13 and J usage is TRBJ2-5; 7 positions match TRBD2. This CDR3 has 15 residues. V was pared by 0 bases and J by 1 base, with 2 bases of the junction left unmatched. Germline CDR1 PRHDT, CDR2 FYEKMQ (reference sequence). As DNA, the CDR3 is TGTGCCAGCAGCTTAGGCAGGACTAGCCAAGAGACCCAGTACTTC. Protein product: CASSLGRTSQETQYF.

The J gene is TRBJ2-2, the V gene TRBV7-3; TRBD2 agrees at 8 bases. This CDR3 region has 18 residues. Germline CDR1 is SGHTA and CDR2 is FQGTGA. J lost 6 bases, V lost 5 bases, and 17 bases had no gene match. The CDR3 sequence is CASSPRSSAGLGAGELFF. CDR3 DNA: TGTGCCAGCAGCCCCCGATCTTCAGCGGGACTAGGCGCCGGGGAGCTGTTTTTT.

V usage is TRBV19 and J usage is TRBJ1-2; no reliable D call. V lost 7 bases and J lost 6, with 15 bases in between. This CDR3 comprises 13 residues. Germline values: CDR1 LNHDA, CDR2 SQIVND (reference sequence). CDR3 in amino acids: CASNRGGFHGYTF. The CDR3 DNA reads as TGTGCCAGTAATCGGGGAGGATTTCATGGCTACACCTTC. Using reference TRBV19 and TRBJ1-2 for the parts outside the CDR3, the full variable domain is DGGITQSPKYLFRKEGQNVTLSCEQNLNHDAMYWYRQDPGQGLRLIYYSQIVNDFQKGDIAEGYSVSREKKESFPLTVTSAQKNPTAFYLCASNRGGFHGYTFGSGTRLTVV.

The V call is TRBV29-1, the J call TRBJ1-1; possibly TRBD1 for D (6 bases). The CDR3 totals 15 residues. CDR1 and CDR2 (germline): SQVTM, ANQGSEA. V was clipped by 3 bases and J by 1 base, with 15 bases between them. The CDR3: CSVEGRQVRNTEAFF. The DNA for the CDR3 is TGCAGCGTTGAGGGTCGACAGGTTAGGAACACTGAAGCTTTCTTT. Full variable domain (rest looked up from reference TRBV29-1 and TRBJ1-1): SAVISQKPSRDICQRGTSLTIQCQVDSQVTMMFWYRQQPGQSLTLIATANQGSEATYESGFVIDKFPISRPNLTFSTLTVSNMSPEDSSIYLCSVEGRQVRNTEAFFGQGTRLTVV.